A selection of T cell receptor beta chains follows, all from one sample in a study of early T cells in non-severe SARS-CoV-2 infection. TCRdb fed the 5' RACE reads into MiXCR, producing one record per CDR3 protein. This table holds about 64,000 distinct CDR3 sequences, roughly 13% found once. Sequencing was performed on whole blood, taken at baseline. These receptors originate from an adult who was a healthcare worker with PCR-confirmed SARS-CoV-2 infection or an uninfected control (not recorded which). CDR3s include the opening cysteine and the closing phenylalanine or tryptophan. The D gene is left open where the match is weak. The size of a clone is reported for some rows only, either as once, few or many, or as a class for expanded clones.

V gene,D gene,J gene,clone size,CDR3 protein,CDR3 DNA
TRBV19,.,TRBJ2-6,many,CASSSSPAGTASGANVLTF,TGTGCCAGTAGTTCCTCACCTGCCGGGACGGCCTCTGGGGCCAACGTCCTGACTTTC
TRBV27,.,TRBJ1-5,.,CASSHTRGSNQPQHF,TGTGCCAGCAGTCATACTAGAGGTAGCAATCAGCCCCAGCATTTT
TRBV7-2,.,TRBJ2-1,.,CASSSQPRRTGHYYNEQFF,TGTGCCAGCAGCTCCCAACCAAGACGGACCGGGCATTACTACAATGAGCAGTTCTTC
TRBV28,.,TRBJ2-7,many,CASRSRGSYEQYF,TGTGCCAGCAGAAGTCGGGGCTCCTACGAGCAGTACTTC
TRBV29-1,TRBD2,TRBJ2-1,many,CSVGGLAGGNYNEQFF,TGCAGCGTTGGGGGGCTAGCGGGAGGCAATTACAATGAGCAGTTCTTC
TRBV5-1,TRBD1,TRBJ2-2,.,CASKGQPNTGELFF,TGCGCCAGCAAGGGACAGCCGAACACCGGGGAGCTGTTTTTT
TRBV4-3,TRBD1,TRBJ1-2,few,CASSQDLPGGGDGYTF,TGCGCCAGCAGCCAAGATCTCCCAGGGGGCGGGGATGGCTACACCTTC
TRBV19,.,TRBJ2-1,few,CASTRLGLDEQFF,TGTGCCAGTACCCGGTTGGGGCTCGATGAGCAGTTCTTC
TRBV3-1,.,TRBJ1-2,.,CASSQDLYYGYTF,TGTGCCAGCAGCCAAGATCTCTACTATGGCTACACCTTC
TRBV15,.,TRBJ1-5,many,CATSRGGQPQHF,TGTGCCACCAGCAGAGGTGGACAGCCCCAGCATTTT
TRBV27,.,TRBJ1-5,few,CASSFQTGQPQHF,TGTGCCAGCAGTTTCCAGACCGGTCAGCCCCAGCATTTT
TRBV11-2,TRBD1,TRBJ2-3,.,CASGTHRGRKDMAQYF,TGTGCCAGCGGAACCCACAGGGGGCGGAAAGATATGGCGCAGTATTTT
TRBV19,.,TRBJ2-2,many,CASGQLYGELFF,TGTGCCAGCGGCCAATTGTACGGGGAGCTGTTTTTT
TRBV5-1,.,TRBJ1-2,.,CASSFVDANYGYTF,TGCGCCAGCAGCTTTGTGGACGCCAACTATGGCTACACCTTC
TRBV20-1,.,TRBJ2-5,.,CSARSETQYF,TGCAGTGCTAGAAGCGAGACCCAGTACTTC
TRBV12-3/TRBV12-4,.,TRBJ1-1,many,CASSRRGANTEAFF,TGTGCCAGCAGCAGGAGGGGAGCGAACACTGAAGCTTTCTTT
TRBV7-9,.,TRBJ2-1,.,CASSLTGEQFF,TGTGCCAGCAGCTTAACGGGTGAGCAGTTCTTC
TRBV12-3/TRBV12-4,TRBD1,TRBJ2-1,.,CASRRTGGINEQFF,TGTGCCAGCAGGAGGACAGGGGGGATCAATGAGCAGTTCTTC
TRBV9,.,TRBJ2-5,few,CASRGDSQETQYF,TGTGCCAGCAGAGGGGATTCACAAGAGACCCAGTACTTC
TRBV7-2,TRBD2,TRBJ2-5,.,CASTQWTSEETQYF,TGTGCCAGCACCCAATGGACTAGCGAAGAGACCCAGTACTTC
TRBV5-6,.,TRBJ1-6,many,CASSLDHYNSPLHF,TGTGCCAGCAGCTTGGACCATTATAATTCACCCCTCCACTTT
TRBV28,.,TRBJ2-7,.,CASSLQAVISYEQYF,TGTGCCAGCAGTTTACAAGCGGTTATATCCTACGAGCAGTACTTC
TRBV7-2,.,TRBJ2-5,few,CASRSGETQYF,TGTGCCAGCCGTTCTGGCGAGACCCAGTACTTC
TRBV20-1,.,TRBJ1-5,few,CSAIVQRGQPQHF,TGCAGTGCTATCGTACAGCGGGGTCAGCCCCAGCATTTT
TRBV11-3,.,TRBJ2-3,few,CASSAPATDTQYF,TGTGCCAGCAGCGCTCCAGCCACAGATACGCAGTATTTT
TRBV6-2/TRBV6-3,TRBD2,TRBJ2-3,.,CASSFGLAGGHDTQYF,TGTGCCAGCAGTTTCGGACTAGCGGGGGGGCATGATACGCAGTATTTT
TRBV2,.,TRBJ2-7,few,CASSPEGVGAYEQYF,TGTGCCAGCAGCCCCGAGGGGGTAGGGGCCTACGAGCAGTACTTC
TRBV6-4,TRBD2,TRBJ2-1,.,CASSDSQDSGRSIDEQFF,TGTGCCAGCAGTGACTCTCAAGATAGCGGGAGATCTATCGATGAGCAGTTCTTC
TRBV19,TRBD1,TRBJ2-7,few,CASSIGGGAYEQYF,TGTGCCAGTAGTATAGGAGGGGGCGCCTACGAGCAGTACTTC
TRBV6-5,.,TRBJ1-1,few,CASATQGTEAFF,TGTGCCAGCGCTACTCAGGGGACTGAAGCTTTCTTT
TRBV19,.,TRBJ2-1,few,CASSRRQGVGSSYNEQFF,TGTGCCAGTAGTAGGCGACAGGGAGTCGGGAGCTCCTACAATGAGCAGTTCTTC
TRBV7-6,.,TRBJ2-7,few,CASSLATFAFSYEQYF,TGTGCCAGCAGCTTAGCAACTTTTGCCTTCTCCTACGAGCAGTACTTC
TRBV11-2,.,TRBJ2-3,.,CASSWGLSTDTQYF,TGTGCCAGCAGCTGGGGACTTAGCACAGATACGCAGTATTTT
TRBV6-6,.,TRBJ1-2,few,CASSYPRQVTGYTF,TGTGCCAGCAGTTACCCACGACAGGTTACAGGCTACACCTTC
TRBV6-1,.,TRBJ2-2,few,CASSVGAGELFF,TGTGCCAGCAGTGTGGGAGCCGGGGAGCTGTTTTTT
TRBV10-2,TRBD1,TRBJ2-2,.,CASSPGQGTIGELFF,TGCGCCAGCAGCCCGGGACAGGGTACCATCGGGGAGCTGTTTTTT
TRBV7-2,TRBD1,TRBJ1-2,.,CASSSQGAPSYGYTF,TGTGCCAGCAGCTCGCAGGGGGCGCCTAGCTATGGCTACACCTTC
TRBV7-2,.,TRBJ1-5,few,CASSLAGGHQPQHF,TGTGCCAGCAGCTTAGCTGGGGGGCATCAGCCCCAGCATTTT
TRBV5-1,.,TRBJ2-5,.,CASSLLPQETQYF,TGCGCCAGCAGCTTGTTACCGCAAGAGACCCAGTACTTC
TRBV6-2/TRBV6-3,.,TRBJ2-7,many,CASSDGTLQYF,TGTGCCAGCAGTGACGGGACCCTACAGTACTTC
TRBV28,TRBD2,TRBJ2-3,.,CASSLLAARTDTQYF,TGTGCCAGCAGTTTACTAGCGGCCCGCACAGATACGCAGTATTTT
TRBV12-3/TRBV12-4,.,TRBJ2-7,few,CASSPTGNPSSYEQYF,TGTGCCAGCAGTCCCACAGGGAACCCCAGCTCCTACGAGCAGTACTTC
TRBV6-2/TRBV6-3,TRBD1,TRBJ1-1,.,CASSYLGQDKAFF,TGTGCCAGCAGTTACCTCGGACAGGATAAAGCTTTCTTT
TRBV14,.,TRBJ1-3,.,CASSGGISGNTIYF,TGTGCCAGCAGCGGAGGGATCTCTGGAAACACCATATATTTT
TRBV12-3/TRBV12-4,TRBD2,TRBJ2-2,.,CASSLGSGLAGHNTGELFF,TGTGCCAGCAGTCTAGGATCCGGACTAGCGGGGCATAACACCGGGGAGCTGTTTTTT